These 10 T cell receptor beta chains were all obtained from the same sample, sequenced in a study of T cell changes during pregnancy in multiple sclerosis. Data came from immunoSEQ multiplex PCR; TCRdb stores just in-frame clones and leaves some out. Among tens of thousands of clones listed, about 91% were seen once. The specimen was peripheral blood, collected in the third trimester of pregnancy. These receptors were collected from a female donor with multiple sclerosis, enrolled in a pregnancy study.

The J gene is TRBJ1-2, the V gene TRBV10-3; 7 nucleotides agree with TRBD1. Per germline, CDR1 ENHRY and CDR2 SYGVKD. This CDR3 comprises 15 residues. The V segment lost 3 bases and the J segment 6 bases; nucleotides outside the gene matches: 10. In nucleotides, the CDR3 is TGTGCCATCAGTGACCCCGGACAGGACACGGATGGCTACACCTTC. As protein: CAISDPGQDTDGYTF.

The J gene is TRBJ1-4, the V gene TRBV2; TRBD1 might be the D (6 bases). With 0 bases removed from V and 0 bases from J, the gap between germline ends came to 11 bases. The CDR3 has 17 amino acids. CDR1 and CDR2 (germline): SNHLY, FYNNEI. The CDR3 region is CASSEATGSATNEKLFF. CDR3 coding DNA: TGTGCCAGCAGTGAAGCGACAGGATCGGCAACTAATGAAAAACTGTTTTTT.

This clone has only a few counts. V usage is TRBV4-1 and J usage is TRBJ1-1; no clear D. The V end was cut by 1 base, the J end by 3 bases, with 6 bases between. This CDR3 spans 13 amino acids. Per germline, CDR1 MGHRA and CDR2 YSYEKL. The chain's CDR3 is CASSQARDTEAFF. As DNA, the CDR3 is TGCGCCAGCAGCCAAGCCCGGGACACTGAAGCTTTCTTT.

The chain couples TRBV21-1 to TRBJ1-5; the D segment call TRBD1 is taken from the table without a DNA check. TRBV21-1 is a recognized pseudogene. This CDR3 comprises 13 residues. CDR3: CASGDRGRQSQHF. CDR3 coding DNA: TGTGCCAGCGGAGACAGGGGCCGCCAGTCCCAGCATTTT.

The genes are TRBV6-1 and TRBJ1-5, with D tentatively TRBD1 (5 bases). This CDR3 spans 14 amino acids. V was trimmed by 8 bases and J by 9 bases, leaving 20 bases between them. Looked up from germline, CDR1 is MNHNS and CDR2 is SASEGT. DNA of the CDR3: TGTGCCAGCGTCGAACAGGTGGACGGAAGGCCCCAGCATTTT. It codes for CASVEQVDGRPQHF.

The rearrangement joins TRBV7-9 to TRBJ2-3; 14 nucleotides agree with TRBD2. CDR3 size: 17 residues. With V trimmed by 5 bases and J by 0 bases, 4 bases remained unmatched. From germline, CDR1 is SEHNR and CDR2 FQNEAQ (reference sequence). Here the CDR3 DNA reads TGTGCCAGCAGCAGACTAGCGGGAGGGATTAGCACAGATACGCAGTATTTT. As protein: CASSRLAGGISTDTQYF.

This chain uses TRBV4-2 with TRBJ1-2, with D possibly matching TRBD1 (6 bases). Germline CDR1 reads LGHNA; CDR2 reads YNFKEQ. V lost 2 bases, J lost 4 bases, and 14 bases lay in between. CDR3 length equals 15 residues. The CDR3 coding sequence is TGTGCCAGCAGCCAACCCCAAGACAGGAGCTATGGCTACACCTTC. It translates to CASSQPQDRSYGYTF.

The chain joins TRBV4-3 to TRBJ1-2; D not certain. V dropped 1 base and J dropped 6 bases, with 18 bases sitting between them. The germline gives CDR1 LGHNA, CDR2 YSLEER. The CDR3 sequence is 16 residues long. CDR3 in DNA: TGCGCCAGCAGCCAAGGTGGAGGGAAGGGAGGGCATGGCTACACCTTC. Its translation is CASSQGGGKGGHGYTF.

The chain uses TRBV7-9 and TRBJ2-7; D possibly corresponds to TRBD2 (7 bases). The germline V and J ends were trimmed by 3 bases and 3 bases, with 21 bases remaining between them. This CDR3 is 17 amino acids long. Germline V lookup: CDR1 SEHNR, CDR2 FQNEAQ (reference sequence). The CDR3 DNA follows: TGTGCCAGCAGCTTCCCAGTATCCGGAGGGGGGGACTACGAGCAGTACTTC. This codes for CASSFPVSGGGDYEQYF.

This chain links TRBV29-1 with TRBJ2-7, with 13 bases lining up with TRBD2. CDR3 length: 15 residues. The germline V gene has CDR1 SQVTM and CDR2 ANQGSEA. J lost 4 bases, V lost 0 bases, and 3 bases had no gene match. CDR3 nucleotides: TGCAGCGTTGAAGAGAGACTAGCGGGAGGTTACGAGCAGTACTTC. This encodes CSVEERLAGGYEQYF.